The present T cell receptor (beta chain) was sequenced within a study of metastatic and nonmetastatic thyroid tumors. Across the whole study: Patients with malignant and benign thyroid disease provided blood and tumor or nodule tissue, whose repertoires were compared.

The V and J ends lost 0 bases and 5 bases respectively, with 15 bases between them. CDR3 length: 15 amino acids. The germline CDR1 and CDR2 sequences are SGHRS and YFSETQ. Patients underwent thyroid surgery, and none had received any treatment before it. TCRdb re-called clones from the PCR reads using MiXCR. The table records roughly 29,000 clones, 20% to 25% of them present only once. This clone was counted at least ten times. The sequence was obtained from a female donor with papillary thyroid cancer or a benign thyroid nodule (not recorded which). Some clones in this sample may be carry-over from other donors' samples. This chain connects TRBV5-1 to TRBJ2-7; D may be TRBD1 (6 bases). The sequenced sample consisted of blood. The CDR3 DNA follows: TGCGCCAGCAGCTTGGAGGCCACCTCAGGGGACGAGCAGTACTTC. It translates to CASSLEATSGDEQYF.